Below, one T cell receptor beta chain is given with its context. Study processing details: By means of reference gene primer amplification, nucleated cell counts were estimated. Measured with immunoSEQ multiplex PCR; TCRdb has only the in-frame clones, and not every one. The V and J calls and clone size are taken from that table; D and trimming were inferred from the DNA. Of 45,000 to 55,000 clones in the sample, less than 90% were seen once. J gave up 6 bases and V 4 bases, and 10 bases lay outside the gene matches. Germline-derived CDR1 and CDR2 are SGHDN and FVKESK. The CDR3 spans 16 residues. The sample is drawn from a study of blood T cell repertoires in COVID-19. On the study more broadly: Spain, Italy and the United States supplied samples that represented acute and convalescent COVID-19. In each case, the material was cDNA or gDNA derived from T cells, B-cell-depleted T cells, or PBMCs.

The chain joins TRBV14 to TRBJ1-4; TRBD1 agrees at 8 bases. Sequenced material: peripheral blood. The source of this sequence is a man aged 50 to 60 with acute or convalescent COVID-19. The CDR3 DNA reads TGTGCCAGCAGCCCGAGACAGGGGAGTACTTATGAAAAACTGTTTTTT. Protein sequence: CASSPRQGSTYEKLFF.